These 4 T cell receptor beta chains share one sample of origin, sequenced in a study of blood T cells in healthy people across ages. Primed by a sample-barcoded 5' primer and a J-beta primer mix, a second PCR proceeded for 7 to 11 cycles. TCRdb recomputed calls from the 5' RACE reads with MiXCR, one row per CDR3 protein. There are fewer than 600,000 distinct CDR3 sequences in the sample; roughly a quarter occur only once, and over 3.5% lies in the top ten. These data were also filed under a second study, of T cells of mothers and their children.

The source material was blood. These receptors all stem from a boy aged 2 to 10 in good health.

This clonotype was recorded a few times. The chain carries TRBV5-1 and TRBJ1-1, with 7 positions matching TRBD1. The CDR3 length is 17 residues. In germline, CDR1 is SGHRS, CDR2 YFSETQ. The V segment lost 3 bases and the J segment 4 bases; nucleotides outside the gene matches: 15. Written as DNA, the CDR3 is TGCGCCAGCAGCTCAACTAATACGAGGGGGCTGATCACTGAAGCTTTCTTT. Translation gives CASSSTNTRGLITEAFF.

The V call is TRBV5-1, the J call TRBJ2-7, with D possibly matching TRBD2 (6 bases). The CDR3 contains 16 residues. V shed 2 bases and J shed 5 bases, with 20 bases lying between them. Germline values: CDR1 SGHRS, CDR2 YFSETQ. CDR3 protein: CASSFRPGDLVHEQYF. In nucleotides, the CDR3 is TGCGCCAGCAGCTTCAGGCCGGGGGACCTGGTCCACGAGCAGTACTTC. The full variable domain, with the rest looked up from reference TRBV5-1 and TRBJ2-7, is KAGVTQTPRYLIKTRGQQVTLSCSPISGHRSVSWYQQTPGQGLQFLFEYFSETQRNKGNFPGRFSGRQFSNSRSEMNVSTLELGDSALYLCASSFRPGDLVHEQYFGPGTRLTVT.

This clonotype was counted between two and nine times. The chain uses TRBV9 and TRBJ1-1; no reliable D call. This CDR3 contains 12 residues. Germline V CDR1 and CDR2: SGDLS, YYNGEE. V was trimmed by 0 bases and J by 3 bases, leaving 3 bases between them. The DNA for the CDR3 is TGTGCCAGCAGCGTAGTCGACACTGAAGCTTTCTTT. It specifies CASSVVDTEAFF.

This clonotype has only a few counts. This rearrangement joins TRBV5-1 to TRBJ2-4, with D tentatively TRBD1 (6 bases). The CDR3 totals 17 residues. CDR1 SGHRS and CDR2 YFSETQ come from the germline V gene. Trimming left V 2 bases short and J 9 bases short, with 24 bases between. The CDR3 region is CASSLGTGQLTWGIQYF. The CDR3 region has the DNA TGCGCCAGCAGCTTAGGGACCGGACAGCTCACATGGGGCATTCAGTACTTC. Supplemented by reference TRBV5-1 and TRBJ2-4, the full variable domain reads KAGVTQTPRYLIKTRGQQVTLSCSPISGHRSVSWYQQTPGQGLQFLFEYFSETQRNKGNFPGRFSGRQFSNSRSEMNVSTLELGDSALYLCASSLGTGQLTWGIQYFGAGTRLSVL.